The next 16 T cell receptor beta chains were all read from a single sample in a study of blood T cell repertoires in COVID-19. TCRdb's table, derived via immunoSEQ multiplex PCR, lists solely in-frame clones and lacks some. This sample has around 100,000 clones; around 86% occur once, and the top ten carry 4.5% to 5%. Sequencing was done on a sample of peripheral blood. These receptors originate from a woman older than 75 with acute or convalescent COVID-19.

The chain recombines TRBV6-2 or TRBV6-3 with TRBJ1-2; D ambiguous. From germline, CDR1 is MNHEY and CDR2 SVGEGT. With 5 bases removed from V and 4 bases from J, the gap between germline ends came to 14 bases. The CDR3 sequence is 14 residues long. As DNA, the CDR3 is TGTGCCAGCAGTGGCCTGTCTTTAACCTATGGCTACACCTTC. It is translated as CASSGLSLTYGYTF.

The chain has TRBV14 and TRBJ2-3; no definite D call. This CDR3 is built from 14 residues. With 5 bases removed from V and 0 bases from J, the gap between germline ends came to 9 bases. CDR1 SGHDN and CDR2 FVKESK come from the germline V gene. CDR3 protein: CASSFAGSTDTQYF. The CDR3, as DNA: TGTGCCAGCAGCTTTGCCGGGAGCACAGATACGCAGTATTTT. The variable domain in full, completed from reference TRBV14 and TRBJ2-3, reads EAGVTQFPSHSVIEKGQTVTLRCDPISGHDNLYWYRRVMGKEIKFLLHFVKESKQDESGMPNNRFLAERTGGTYSTLKVQPAELEDSGVYFCASSFAGSTDTQYFGPGTRLTVL.

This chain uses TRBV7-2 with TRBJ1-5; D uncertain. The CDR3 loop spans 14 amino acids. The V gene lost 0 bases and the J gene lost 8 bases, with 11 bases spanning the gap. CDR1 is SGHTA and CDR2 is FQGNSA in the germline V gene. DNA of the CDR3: TGTGCCAGCAGCTTAGCCCGGGGTAGGGAGCCCCAGCATTTT. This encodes CASSLARGREPQHF.

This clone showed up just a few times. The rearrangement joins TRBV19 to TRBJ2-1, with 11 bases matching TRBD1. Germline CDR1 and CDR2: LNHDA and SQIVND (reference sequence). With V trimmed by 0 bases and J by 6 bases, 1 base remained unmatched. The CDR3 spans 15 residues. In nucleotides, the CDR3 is TGTGCCAGTAGTATAGAGGGGACAGGGGGCAATGAGCAGTTCTTC. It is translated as CASSIEGTGGNEQFF.

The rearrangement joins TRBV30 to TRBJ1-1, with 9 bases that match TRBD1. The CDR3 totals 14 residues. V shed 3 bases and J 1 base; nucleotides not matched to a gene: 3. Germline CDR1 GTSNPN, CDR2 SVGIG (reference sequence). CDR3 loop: CAWRLQGANTEAFF. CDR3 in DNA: TGTGCCTGGAGATTACAGGGGGCGAACACTGAAGCTTTCTTT.

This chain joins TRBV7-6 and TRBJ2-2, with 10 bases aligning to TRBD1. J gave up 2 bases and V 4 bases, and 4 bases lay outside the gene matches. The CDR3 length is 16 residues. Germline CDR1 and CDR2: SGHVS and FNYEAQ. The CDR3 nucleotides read TGTGCCAGCAGCTACCAGACAGGGGGCAACACCGGGGAGCTGTTTTTT. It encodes CASSYQTGGNTGELFF.

CDR3 sequence: CSASRQGAYNEQFF. CDR3 sequence (DNA): TGCAGTGCTAGTAGACAGGGAGCTTACAATGAGCAGTTCTTC. The genes are TRBV20-1 and TRBJ2-1, with 7 bases matching TRBD1. This CDR3 has 14 residues. V lost 3 bases to trimming and J lost 4 bases; unmatched junction nucleotides: 6. From germline, CDR1 is DFQATT and CDR2 SNEGSKA (reference sequence).

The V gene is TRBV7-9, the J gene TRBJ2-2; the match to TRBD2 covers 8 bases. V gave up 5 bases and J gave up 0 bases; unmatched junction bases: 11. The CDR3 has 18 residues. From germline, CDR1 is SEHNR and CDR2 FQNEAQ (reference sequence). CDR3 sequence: CASSLQGSGTANTGELFF. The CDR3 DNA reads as TGTGCCAGCAGCCTCCAAGGTAGCGGGACGGCGAACACCGGGGAGCTGTTTTTT.

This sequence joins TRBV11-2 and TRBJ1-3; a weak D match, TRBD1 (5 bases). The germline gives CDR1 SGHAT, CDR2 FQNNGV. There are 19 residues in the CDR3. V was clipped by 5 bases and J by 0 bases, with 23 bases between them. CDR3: CASSPITWGQADSGNTIYF. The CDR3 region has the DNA TGTGCCAGCAGCCCCATTACGTGGGGCCAGGCCGACTCTGGAAACACCATATATTTT.

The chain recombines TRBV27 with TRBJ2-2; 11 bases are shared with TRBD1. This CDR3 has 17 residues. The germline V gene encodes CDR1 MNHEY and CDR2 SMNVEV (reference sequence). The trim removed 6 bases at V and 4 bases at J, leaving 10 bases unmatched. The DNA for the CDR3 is TGTGCCAGCAGCCTCTTTTGGGGACAGGGGGGCACCGGGGAGCTGTTTTTT. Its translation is CASSLFWGQGGTGELFF.

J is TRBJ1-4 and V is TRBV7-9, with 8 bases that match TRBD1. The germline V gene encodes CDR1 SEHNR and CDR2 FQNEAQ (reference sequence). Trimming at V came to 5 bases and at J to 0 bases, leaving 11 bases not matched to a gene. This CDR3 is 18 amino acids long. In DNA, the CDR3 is TGTGCCAGCAGCGGACGGGGACAGGACTTGGCAACTAATGAAAAACTGTTTTTT. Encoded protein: CASSGRGQDLATNEKLFF.

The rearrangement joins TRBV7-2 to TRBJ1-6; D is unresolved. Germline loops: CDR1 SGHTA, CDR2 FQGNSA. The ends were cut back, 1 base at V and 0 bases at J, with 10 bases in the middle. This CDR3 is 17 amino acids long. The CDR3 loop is CASSLVPRSSYNSPLHF. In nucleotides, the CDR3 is TGTGCCAGCAGCTTAGTCCCCCGGAGCTCCTATAATTCACCCCTCCACTTT.

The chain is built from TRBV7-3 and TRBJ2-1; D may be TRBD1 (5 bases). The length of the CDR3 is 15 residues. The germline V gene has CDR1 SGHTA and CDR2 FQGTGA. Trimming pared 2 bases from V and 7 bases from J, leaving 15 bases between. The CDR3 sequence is CASSLQGNIGNEQFF. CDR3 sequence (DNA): TGTGCCAGCAGCTTACAGGGAAATATTGGAAATGAGCAGTTCTTC.

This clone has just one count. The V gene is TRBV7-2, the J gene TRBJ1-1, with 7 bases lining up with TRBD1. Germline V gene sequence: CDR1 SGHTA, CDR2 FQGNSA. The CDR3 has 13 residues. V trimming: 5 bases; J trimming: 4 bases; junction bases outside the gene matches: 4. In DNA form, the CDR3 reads TGTGCCAGCAGCGTAGGGACAGCCACTGAAGCTTTCTTT. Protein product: CASSVGTATEAFF.

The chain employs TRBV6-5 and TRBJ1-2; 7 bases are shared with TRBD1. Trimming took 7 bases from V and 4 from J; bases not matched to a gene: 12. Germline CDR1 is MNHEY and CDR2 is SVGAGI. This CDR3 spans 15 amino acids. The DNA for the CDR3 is TGTGCCAGCACCGATACAGGGGCGCTAGGCTATGGCTACACCTTC. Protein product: CASTDTGALGYGYTF.

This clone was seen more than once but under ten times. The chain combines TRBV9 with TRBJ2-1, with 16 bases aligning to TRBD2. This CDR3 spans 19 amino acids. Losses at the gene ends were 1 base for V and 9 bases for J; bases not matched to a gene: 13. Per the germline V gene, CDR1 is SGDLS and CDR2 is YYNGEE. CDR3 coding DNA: TGTGCCAGCAGCGTAAACCCGGGACTAGCGGGGGGGTATAGTAGTGAGCAGTTCTTC. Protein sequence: CASSVNPGLAGGYSSEQFF.